Listed below are T cell receptor beta chains from one sample, sequenced in a study of Ad26.COV2.S vaccination and SARS-CoV-2 variants. Generated by immunoSEQ multiplex PCR, the TCRdb table keeps only in-frame clones and is missing some. The sample lists more than 400,000 clones, around 92% occurring once. The sample consisted of peripheral blood, taken in a trial of Ad26.COV2.S vaccine versus placebo. The source is a person between 18 and 65 years old who received the Ad26.COV2.S COVID-19 vaccine or a placebo. The CDR3 runs from the conserved cysteine through the conserved F or W. A D gene is named only where the DNA matches it firmly. Part of the rows lack a size; the others show once, few, many or a class for expanded clones.

abundance	d_gene	v_gene	j_gene	CDR3nt	CDR3aa
few	NA	TRBV9	TRBJ2-7	TGTGCCAGCAGCGTAGCTGGGGGGCAATGGTCCTACGAGCAGTACTTC	CASSVAGGQWSYEQYF
NA	NA	TRBV6-5	TRBJ1-4	TGTGCCAGCAGTCCAGCTTGGGCGAATGAAAAACTGTTTTTT	CASSPAWANEKLFF
NA	NA	TRBV30	TRBJ1-4	TGTGCCTGGAGTGTAGTGGCCAGCCCCGAAAAACTGTTTTTT	CAWSVVASPEKLFF
NA	TRBD2	TRBV3-1/TRBV3-2	TRBJ2-3	TGTGCCAGCAGCCAAGTTTCGGCGGGGGGTTGGGTTATAGATACGCAGTATTTT	CASSQVSAGGWVIDTQYF
NA	TRBD2	TRBV28	TRBJ2-1	TGTGCCAGCCTATCCCGCGGGACTAGCGGGGGGGCCTACAATGAGCAGTTCTTC	CASLSRGTSGGAYNEQFF
NA	TRBD1	TRBV11-2	TRBJ1-4	TGTGCCAGCAGCTTAGATGTTTATGGGACAGGGGATGAAAAACTGTTTTTT	CASSLDVYGTGDEKLFF
NA	NA	TRBV4-3	TRBJ1-1	TGCGCCAGCAGCCAAGATACGGGGGCGAACACTGAAGCTTTCTTT	CASSQDTGANTEAFF
NA	TRBD1	TRBV7-2	TRBJ1-5	TGTGCCAGCAGCCAACAGGGGACGGACAATCAGCCCCAGCATTTT	CASSQQGTDNQPQHF
NA	NA	TRBV28	TRBJ1-5	TGTGCCAGCAGTCGACGGGGGGCCCGGGTTCCCATTGACAATCAGCCCCAGCATTTT	CASSRRGARVPIDNQPQHF
NA	TRBD1	TRBV29-1	TRBJ1-3	TGCAGCGTTGACCCCCCGTGGGACAGGGGAAACACCATATATTTT	CSVDPPWDRGNTIYF
NA	NA	TRBV7-7	TRBJ2-2	TGTGCCAGCAGCCCTCCCCGGGACATCAACCACGGGGAGCTGTTTTTT	CASSPPRDINHGELFF
few	NA	TRBV12-5	TRBJ1-5	TGTGCTAGTGGTTTGCAGGGTATGAATCAGCCCCAGCATTTT	CASGLQGMNQPQHF
NA	TRBD2	TRBV19	TRBJ2-7	TGTGCCAGTAGTGCCCGAGGAACTAGCGGGGGGGGAAGCTCCTACGAGCAGTACTTC	CASSARGTSGGGSSYEQYF
NA	NA	TRBV15	TRBJ2-2	TGTGCCACCAGCAGAGTTTGGGGAGCCGGGGAGCTGTTTTTT	CATSRVWGAGELFF
NA	NA	TRBV11-2	TRBJ2-7	TGTGCCAGCAGCTTACTTGGTGCCTACGAGCAGTACTTC	CASSLLGAYEQYF
once	NA	TRBV27	TRBJ1-1	TGTGCCAGCAGTTTGCACGGGAACACTGAAGCTTTCTTT	CASSLHGNTEAFF
NA	NA	TRBV5-1	TRBJ1-6	TGCGCCAGCAGCATAGACGGATACCCGTATAATTCACCCCTCCACTTT	CASSIDGYPYNSPLHF
NA	NA	TRBV19	TRBJ1-2	TGTGCCAGTAGTACCGCACATAACTATGGCTACACCTTC	CASSTAHNYGYTF
NA	NA	TRBV5-8	TRBJ1-1	TGTGCCGAAACTAAGGGAGTCGGTCCTTCGGGGACTGAAGCTTTCTTT	CAETKGVGPSGTEAFF
NA	NA	TRBV6-2/TRBV6-3	TRBJ1-5	TGTGCCAGCAGTAACAATCAGCCCCAGCATTTT	CASSNNQPQHF
NA	TRBD1	TRBV18	TRBJ2-6	TGTGCCAGCTCACCAGGGACAGGGCTTTACGGGGCCAACGTCCTGACTTTC	CASSPGTGLYGANVLTF
NA	TRBD1	TRBV18	TRBJ2-1	TGTGCCAGCTCACCTGGACAGGGCGATGAGCAGTTCTTC	CASSPGQGDEQFF
NA	NA	TRBV19	TRBJ2-3	TGTGCCAGTAGTCTGGTGCTTCGGGCCACAGATACGCAGTATTTT	CASSLVLRATDTQYF
NA	NA	TRBV7-8	TRBJ2-7	TGTGCCAGCAGCTTAGCGTGGCCGTCCTACGAGCAGTACTTC	CASSLAWPSYEQYF
NA	NA	TRBV27	TRBJ1-5	TGTGCCAGCAGGAGAGGAGATAGCAATCAGCCCCAGCATTTT	CASRRGDSNQPQHF
once	TRBD1	TRBV6-5	TRBJ1-1	TGTGCCAGCAGAACTCAGGGGGACACTGAAGCTTTCTTT	CASRTQGDTEAFF
once	NA	TRBV9	TRBJ2-7	TGTGCCAGCAGCGTAGCTCAGCGCTCCTACGAGCAGTACTTC	CASSVAQRSYEQYF
NA	NA	TRBV6-5	TRBJ2-3	TGTGCCAGCAGTTACCTAGGGATGACAGATACGCAGTATTTT	CASSYLGMTDTQYF
NA	NA	TRBV3-1/TRBV3-2	TRBJ1-2	TGTGCCAGCAGCCAAGGGAATTATGGCTACACCTTC	CASSQGNYGYTF
NA	NA	TRBV10-2	TRBJ2-2	TGCGCCAGCAGTGTGGGGCGGGGAAGGGGCGGGGAGCTGTTTTTT	CASSVGRGRGGELFF
NA	TRBD1	TRBV14	TRBJ2-5	TGTGCCAGCAGCCAAACACAGGGGGCAGAGACCCAGTACTTC	CASSQTQGAETQYF